Shown below are 17 T cell receptor beta chains from a single sample sequenced in a study of T cell changes during pregnancy in multiple sclerosis. Sequencing used immunoSEQ multiplex PCR; TCRdb keeps in-frame clones, though not all of them. The sample shows tens of thousands of clones, over 90% of them seen only once. Here the sequenced sample was CD4+ T cells from peripheral blood mononuclear cells, taken after pregnancy. The receptors stem from a female donor in good health, enrolled as a control in a pregnancy study.

CDR3 nucleotide sequence: TGTGCCAGCAGACCGGAAATGGGACAGGGGGGGGGAGAGACCCAGTACTTC. Translated: CASRPEMGQGGGETQYF. The genes are TRBV27 and TRBJ2-5; 11 bases are shared with TRBD1. The ends lost 6 bases at V and 4 bases at J; junction bases unmatched: 13. The CDR3 is made up of 17 amino acids. Germline lookup yields CDR1 MNHEY and CDR2 SMNVEV (reference sequence).

The rearrangement joins TRBV28 to TRBJ2-7, with 13 nucleotides matching TRBD2. Germline trimming cut 7 bases from V and 7 bases from J; bases unmatched to any gene: 10. Per germline, CDR1 MDHEN and CDR2 SYDVKM. This CDR3 comprises 15 residues. Here the CDR3 DNA reads TGTGCCAGCACCTTTAAACTAGCGGGAGGGCGAGAGCAGTACTTC. It encodes CASTFKLAGGREQYF.

This rearrangement joins TRBV11-2 to TRBJ2-2; possible D gene TRBD2, 5 bases. Germline CDR1 is SGHAT and CDR2 is FQNNGV. Trimming took off 0 bases at V and 6 bases at J, with 8 bases between the two ends. This CDR3 comprises 14 residues. The CDR3 nucleotides are TGTGCCAGCAGCTTAGAAAGCGGAGCCGGGGAGCTGTTTTTT. This codes for CASSLESGAGELFF.

V gene TRBV27 combines with J gene TRBJ1-5; D may be TRBD1 (5 bases). Trimming pared 6 bases from V and 5 bases from J, leaving 17 bases between. This CDR3 has 15 amino acids. Germline V gene sequence: CDR1 MNHEY, CDR2 SMNVEV (reference sequence). The CDR3 here is CASSPVQGGYQPQHF. CDR3 sequence (DNA): TGTGCCAGCAGCCCCGTTCAGGGAGGTTATCAGCCCCAGCATTTT.

DNA of the CDR3: TGTGCCAGCAGCTCTTGGACTAGCGGGGGAAACACCGGGGAGCTGTTTTTT. The encoded protein is CASSSWTSGGNTGELFF. This chain connects TRBV7-9 to TRBJ2-2; the match to TRBD2 covers 13 bases. V shed 4 bases and J 2 bases; nucleotides not matched to a gene: 4. Germline V CDR1 and CDR2: SEHNR, FQNEAQ (reference sequence). There are 17 residues in the CDR3.

The chain joins TRBV2 to TRBJ2-7, with 14 positions matching TRBD2. The germline gives CDR1 SNHLY, CDR2 FYNNEI. The V segment lost 6 bases and the J segment 4 bases; nucleotides outside the gene matches: 8. The CDR3 is made up of 16 amino acids. DNA of the CDR3: TGTGCCAGCAGCCGTCGACTAGCGGGAGGGTCATACGAGCAGTACTTC. Protein sequence: CASSRRLAGGSYEQYF.

The chain has TRBV28 and TRBJ2-7; TRBD2 might be the D (6 bases). Between the trimmed V and J ends, which lost 2 bases and 0 bases, there was a span of 8 bases. Germline CDR1 reads MDHEN; CDR2 reads SYDVKM. The CDR3 runs to 14 residues. CDR3 loop: CASSLGGRSYEQYF. The CDR3 region has the DNA TGTGCCAGCAGTTTAGGAGGGCGCTCCTACGAGCAGTACTTC. Variable domain in full (rest from reference TRBV28 and TRBJ2-7): DVKVTQSSRYLVKRTGEKVFLECVQDMDHENMFWYRQDPGLGLRLIYFSYDVKMKEKGDIPEGYSVSREKKERFSLILESASTNQTSMYLCASSLGGRSYEQYFGPGTRLTVT.

This clone was observed a handful of times. The chain joins TRBV9 to TRBJ2-2, with TRBD2 matching 8 bases. Trimming at V came to 4 bases and at J to 1 base, leaving 3 bases not matched to a gene. The length of the CDR3 is 15 residues. Germline V gene sequence: CDR1 SGDLS, CDR2 YYNGEE. In DNA form, the CDR3 reads TGTGCCAGCAGCACGAGCGGGGGGAACACCGGGGAGCTGTTTTTT. Translation gives CASSTSGGNTGELFF.

The V and J genes are TRBV27 and TRBJ2-7, with 9 positions matching TRBD1. Germline assignment: CDR1 MNHEY and CDR2 SMNVEV (reference sequence). Trimming at V came to 6 bases and at J to 5 bases, leaving 11 bases not matched to a gene. The CDR3 runs 15 residues. The CDR3 loop is CASSLLGTGSHEQYF. As DNA, the CDR3 is TGTGCCAGCAGCCTCCTAGGGACAGGGTCCCACGAGCAGTACTTC.

This clone was seen only once. Written as DNA, the CDR3 is TGTGCCAGTAGTTCCTCCGGAACAGGGAACTCACCCCTCCACTTT. Its translation: CASSSSGTGNSPLHF. The chain has TRBV19 and TRBJ1-6, with D tentatively TRBD1 (6 bases). This CDR3 has 15 residues. Trimming shortened V by 5 bases and J by 10 bases, and 18 bases separated the two germline ends. From germline, CDR1 is LNHDA and CDR2 SQIVND (reference sequence).

On this clone itself: Other DNA sequences within the sample encode an identical CDR3. The genes are TRBV2 and TRBJ2-6; TRBD2 agrees at 14 bases. V was pared by 4 bases and J by 0 bases, with 5 bases of the junction left unmatched. The CDR3 consists of 19 residues. The V gene's germline CDR1 is SNHLY and CDR2 FYNNEI. CDR3 DNA sequence: TGTGCCAGCAGTGCAGGACTAGCGGGGGGCATCTCTGGGGCCAACGTCCTGACTTTC. Its protein is CASSAGLAGGISGANVLTF.

This chain uses TRBV5-4 with TRBJ2-5; TRBD2 is a possible D gene (5 bases). The germline gives CDR1 SGHNT, CDR2 YYREEE (reference sequence). The CDR3 has 15 residues. Trimming stripped 1 base from V and 3 bases from J, with 13 bases between. CDR3 sequence reads: CASSLLGVGEETQYF. The CDR3 DNA reads TGTGCCAGCAGCTTGTTAGGAGTCGGGGAAGAGACCCAGTACTTC.

This clone was detected only once. The chain combines TRBV5-8 with TRBJ2-2; tentative D call: TRBD1 (5 bases). The V gene lost 0 bases and the J gene lost 5 bases, with 11 bases spanning the gap. The length of the CDR3 is 15 residues. Germline assignment: CDR1 SGHTS and CDR2 YDEGEE. CDR3 DNA: TGTGCCAGCAGCTTGGGTCAGGGAATAACCGGGGAGCTGTTTTTT. The encoded protein is CASSLGQGITGELFF.

The chain uses TRBV7-8 and TRBJ2-1, with D perhaps TRBD2 (6 bases). Germline CDR1 reads SGHVS; CDR2 reads FQNEAQ. The CDR3 contains 14 residues. Trimming left V 5 bases short and J 6 bases short, with 14 bases between. CDR3 nucleotides: TGTGCCAGCAGCCCTGGGGGGTCTACCAATGAGCAGTTCTTC. Residues: CASSPGGSTNEQFF.

This chain connects TRBV18 to TRBJ1-1, with D tentatively TRBD1 (5 bases). The ends were cut back, 4 bases at V and 5 bases at J, with 14 bases in the middle. Germline loops: CDR1 KGHSH, CDR2 LQKENI. The CDR3 consists of 14 residues. CDR3 protein: CASSLAREGTEAFF. The CDR3 coding sequence is TGTGCCAGCTCACTGGCCAGGGAGGGAACTGAAGCTTTCTTT.

The chain couples TRBV5-1 to TRBJ2-1; TRBD1 matches at 8 bases. CDR1 is SGHRS and CDR2 is YFSETQ in the germline V gene. CDR3 length: 15 amino acids. J lost 4 bases, V lost 4 bases, and 7 bases had no gene match. The CDR3 DNA sequence: TGCGCCAGCAGCGTAGGGCAGGGGGCATACAATGAGCAGTTCTTC. Its translation is CASSVGQGAYNEQFF.

The rearrangement joins TRBV11-1 to TRBJ2-3; 10 nucleotides line up with TRBD1. Germline V gives CDR1 SGHAT, CDR2 FQDESV (reference sequence). V was pared by 5 bases and J by 4 bases, with 9 bases of the junction left unmatched. This CDR3 spans 16 amino acids. The CDR3 DNA is TGTGCCAGCAGCGACCGACAGGGGGCTAGAGCAGATACGCAGTATTTT. Translating gives CASSDRQGARADTQYF.